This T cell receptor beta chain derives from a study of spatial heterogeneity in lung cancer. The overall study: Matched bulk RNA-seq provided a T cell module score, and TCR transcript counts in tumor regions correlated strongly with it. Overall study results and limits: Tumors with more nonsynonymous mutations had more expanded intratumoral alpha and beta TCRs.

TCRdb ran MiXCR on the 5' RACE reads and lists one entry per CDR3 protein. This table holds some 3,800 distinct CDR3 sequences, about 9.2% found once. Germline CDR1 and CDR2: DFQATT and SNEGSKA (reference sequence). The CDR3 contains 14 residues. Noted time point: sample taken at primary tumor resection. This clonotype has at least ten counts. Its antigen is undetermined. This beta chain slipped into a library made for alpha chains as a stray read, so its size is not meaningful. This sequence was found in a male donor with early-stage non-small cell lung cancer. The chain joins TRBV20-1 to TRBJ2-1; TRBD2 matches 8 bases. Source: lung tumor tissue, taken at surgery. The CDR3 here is CRATTGTSLYEQFF. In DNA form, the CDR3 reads TGCAGGGCCACAACCGGGACTAGTCTTTATGAGCAGTTCTTC.